The 14 T cell receptor beta chains below all came from one sample that was sequenced in a study of T cell changes during pregnancy in multiple sclerosis. Here immunoSEQ multiplex PCR was the method, and the copy in TCRdb shows in-frame clones only, minus some. In the table there are tens of thousands of clones, roughly 94% of which are singletons. This sample comprised peripheral blood, obtained after pregnancy. These receptor sequences come from a female donor with multiple sclerosis, enrolled in a pregnancy study.

V usage is TRBV4-3 and J usage is TRBJ1-2; 7 nucleotides line up with TRBD1. Looked up from germline, CDR1 is LGHNA and CDR2 is YSLEER. The CDR3 is 16 amino acids. J was trimmed by 5 bases and V by 1 base; bases with no gene match: 10. The CDR3 loop is CASSQVLQGKSYGYTF. The CDR3 DNA follows: TGCGCCAGCAGCCAAGTTTTACAGGGGAAGAGTTATGGCTACACCTTC.

This clone was seen more than once but under ten times. The chain employs TRBV28 and TRBJ1-2, with D possibly being TRBD1 (6 bases). Germline CDR1 is MDHEN and CDR2 is SYDVKM. This CDR3 has 12 amino acids. V lost 7 bases to trimming and J lost 4 bases, with 10 bases between them. The CDR3 region is CASIAQGYGYTF. CDR3 sequence (DNA): TGTGCCAGCATCGCACAGGGCTATGGCTACACCTTC.

V gene TRBV7-6 combines with J gene TRBJ2-1; TRBD2 might be the D (7 bases). The CDR3 is 16 amino acids. The germline V gene encodes CDR1 SGHVS and CDR2 FNYEAQ. The ends were cut back, 5 bases at V and 10 bases at J, with 24 bases in the middle. CDR3 in amino acids: CASSDREGEGLKEQFF. DNA of the CDR3: TGTGCCAGCAGCGACCGAGAGGGGGAGGGTTTGAAAGAGCAGTTCTTC.

The rearrangement uses TRBV6-5 and TRBJ2-1, with 8 bases identical to TRBD2. From germline, CDR1 is MNHEY and CDR2 SVGAGI. Trimming cost V 4 bases and J 7 bases; bases outside gene matches: 3. The CDR3 has 13 residues. CDR3 sequence: CASSLLAGNEQFF. CDR3 DNA: TGTGCCAGCAGTTTATTAGCGGGGAATGAGCAGTTCTTC.

This chain links TRBV9 with TRBJ1-4; the D gene is possibly TRBD1 (5 bases). The CDR3 consists of 14 residues. CDR1 SGDLS and CDR2 YYNGEE come from the germline V gene. V gave up 3 bases and J gave up 8 bases, with 14 bases separating them. The CDR3, as DNA: TGTGCCAGCAGCGACCGGGCCGGGGGGGAAAAACTGTTTTTT. Translating gives CASSDRAGGEKLFF.

The CDR3 is CASSRGAGNTEAFF. DNA for the CDR3: TGTGCCAGCAGCCGCGGGGCGGGAAACACTGAAGCTTTCTTT. This chain connects TRBV6-5 to TRBJ1-1; a possible D gene is TRBD1 (5 bases). Trimming pared 6 bases from V and 2 bases from J, leaving 13 bases between. Per germline, CDR1 MNHEY and CDR2 SVGAGI. There are 14 residues in the CDR3.

The chain employs TRBV6-5 and TRBJ2-5, with 11 bases identical to TRBD2. The DNA matches TRBJ2-7 better at its end, which makes the J call doubtful. The CDR3 has 14 residues. Germline lookup yields CDR1 MNHEY and CDR2 SVGAGI. CDR3: CASSNSGRAGEQYF. For the CDR3, the DNA is TGTGCCAGCAGCAATAGCGGGAGGGCCGGCGAGCAGTACTTC.

The chain recombines TRBV30 with TRBJ1-2, with 8 bases identical to TRBD1. Germline V gene data show CDR1 as GTSNPN and CDR2 as SVGIG (reference sequence). The CDR3 is made up of 14 amino acids. The trim removed 6 bases at V and 8 bases at J, leaving 14 bases unmatched. Written as DNA, the CDR3 is TGTGCCTGCCCCACAGGGGGTAGAGGAGACGGCTACACCTTC. The encoded protein is CACPTGGRGDGYTF.

The chain is built from TRBV7-9 and TRBJ2-7, with D possibly matching TRBD1 (7 bases). CDR3 size: 15 residues. Germline CDR1 SEHNR, CDR2 FQNEAQ (reference sequence). Trimming cost V 6 bases and J 6 bases, with 21 bases left between them. In DNA, the CDR3 is TGTGCCAGCAGTCGACTAGAGGGGGCATTTTCCGAGCAGTACTTC. Translated, it gives CASSRLEGAFSEQYF.

This rearrangement joins TRBV4-2 to TRBJ2-7, with 9 bases lining up with TRBD2. The CDR3 covers 16 residues. The germline gives CDR1 LGHNA, CDR2 YNFKEQ. The trim removed 0 bases at V and 3 bases at J, leaving 6 bases unmatched. The CDR3 DNA reads TGTGCCAGCAGCCAAGATAGGGGTAGCGGGGGCTACGAGCAGTACTTC. Encoded protein: CASSQDRGSGGYEQYF.

The V and J genes are TRBV5-1 and TRBJ2-1; a weak D match, TRBD2 (6 bases). Between the trimmed V and J ends, which lost 0 bases and 6 bases, there was a span of 10 bases. Germline V gene sequence: CDR1 SGHRS, CDR2 YFSETQ. The CDR3 is 14 residues long. In nucleotides, the CDR3 is TGCGCCAGCAGCTTGGATACTAGCAGCAATGAGCAGTTCTTC. Translated: CASSLDTSSNEQFF.

This chain uses TRBV7-3 with TRBJ2-3; 11 nucleotides agree with TRBD2. V trimming: 5 bases; J trimming: 5 bases; junction bases outside the gene matches: 6. The CDR3 has 15 amino acids. Germline V gene sequence: CDR1 SGHTA, CDR2 FQGTGA. The CDR3 DNA is TGTGCCAGCAGCCCTAGCGGGAGGAATGAAGATACGCAGTATTTT. This codes for CASSPSGRNEDTQYF.

V gene TRBV7-3 combines with J gene TRBJ2-7, with TRBD1 matching over 9 bases. Germline assignment: CDR1 SGHTA and CDR2 FQGTGA. CDR3 length: 13 residues. V lost 5 bases to trimming and J lost 5 bases; unmatched junction nucleotides: 4. CDR3 sequence reads: CASSRDRDHEQYF. The CDR3 DNA follows: TGTGCCAGCAGCCGGGACAGGGACCACGAGCAGTACTTC.

The chain couples TRBV5-4 to TRBJ2-2, with TRBD2 matching over 8 bases. With 1 base clipped from V and 6 bases from J, the junction kept 2 bases outside the gene matches. This CDR3 has 14 amino acids. Per the germline V gene, CDR1 is SGHNT and CDR2 is YYREEE (reference sequence). This chain's CDR3 is CASSLYGRAGELFF. CDR3 coding DNA: TGTGCCAGCAGCTTGTACGGGAGGGCCGGGGAGCTGTTTTTT.